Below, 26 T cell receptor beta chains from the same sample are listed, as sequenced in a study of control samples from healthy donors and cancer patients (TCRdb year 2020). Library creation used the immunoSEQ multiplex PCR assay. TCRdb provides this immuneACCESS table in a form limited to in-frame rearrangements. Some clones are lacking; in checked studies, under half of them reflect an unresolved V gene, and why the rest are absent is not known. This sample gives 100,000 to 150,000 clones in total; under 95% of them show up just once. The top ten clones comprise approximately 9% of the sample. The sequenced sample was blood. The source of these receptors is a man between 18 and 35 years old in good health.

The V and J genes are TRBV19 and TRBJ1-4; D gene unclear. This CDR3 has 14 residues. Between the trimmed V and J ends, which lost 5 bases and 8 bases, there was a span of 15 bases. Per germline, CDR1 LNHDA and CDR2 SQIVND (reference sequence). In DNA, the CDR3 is TGTGCCAGTAGTCCGGACGGAGTGGGAGAAAAACTGTTTTTT. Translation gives CASSPDGVGEKLFF. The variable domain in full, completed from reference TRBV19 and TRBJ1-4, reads DGGITQSPKYLFRKEGQNVTLSCEQNLNHDAMYWYRQDPGQGLRLIYYSQIVNDFQKGDIAEGYSVSREKKESFPLTVTSAQKNPTAFYLCASSPDGVGEKLFFGSGTQLSVL.

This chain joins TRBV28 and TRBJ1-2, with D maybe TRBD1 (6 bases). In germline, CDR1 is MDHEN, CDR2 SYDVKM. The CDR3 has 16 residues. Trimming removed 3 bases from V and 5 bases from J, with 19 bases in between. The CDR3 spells CASSFYRDLHGYGYTF. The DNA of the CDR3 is TGTGCCAGCAGTTTCTACAGGGATCTCCACGGTTATGGCTACACCTTC.

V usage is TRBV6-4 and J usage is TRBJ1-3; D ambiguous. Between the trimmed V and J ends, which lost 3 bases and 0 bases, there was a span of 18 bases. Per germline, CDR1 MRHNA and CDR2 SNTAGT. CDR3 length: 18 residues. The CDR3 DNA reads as TGTGCCAGCAGTGAGGAATGGGAGTCACGCGACTCTGGAAACACCATATATTTT. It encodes CASSEEWESRDSGNTIYF.

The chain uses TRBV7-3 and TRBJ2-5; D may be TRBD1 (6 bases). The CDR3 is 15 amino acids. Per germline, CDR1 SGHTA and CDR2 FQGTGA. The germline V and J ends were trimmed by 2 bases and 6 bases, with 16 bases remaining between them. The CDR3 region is CASSLGGGPGQTQYF. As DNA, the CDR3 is TGTGCCAGCAGCTTAGGGGGCGGTCCCGGACAGACCCAGTACTTC.

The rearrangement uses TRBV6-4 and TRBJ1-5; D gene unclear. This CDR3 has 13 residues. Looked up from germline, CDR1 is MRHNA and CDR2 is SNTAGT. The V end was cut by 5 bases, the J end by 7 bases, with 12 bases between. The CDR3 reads CASSYGPDQPQHF. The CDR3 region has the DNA TGTGCCAGCAGTTACGGGCCAGACCAGCCCCAGCATTTT.

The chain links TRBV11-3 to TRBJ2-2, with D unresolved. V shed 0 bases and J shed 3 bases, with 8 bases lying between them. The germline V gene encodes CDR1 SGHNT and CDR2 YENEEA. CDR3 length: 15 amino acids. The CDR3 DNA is TGTGCCAGCAGCTTAGAATACACCTACACCGGGGAGCTGTTTTTT. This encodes CASSLEYTYTGELFF.

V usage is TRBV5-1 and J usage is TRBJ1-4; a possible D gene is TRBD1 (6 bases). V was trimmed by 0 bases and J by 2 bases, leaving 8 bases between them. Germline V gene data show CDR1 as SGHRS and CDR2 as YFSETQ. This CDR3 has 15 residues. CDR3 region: CASSLAGATNEKLFF. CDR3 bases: TGCGCCAGCAGCTTGGCAGGGGCGACTAATGAAAAACTGTTTTTT.

The CDR3: CASTRGGISDTQYF. CDR3 bases: TGCGCCAGCACTCGGGGGGGAATTTCAGATACGCAGTATTTT. This rearrangement joins TRBV10-1 to TRBJ2-3; the match to TRBD2 covers 8 bases. CDR1 is WNHNN, CDR2 SYGVQD, per germline (reference sequence). The ends lost 7 bases at V and 4 bases at J; junction bases unmatched: 7. This CDR3 contains 14 residues.

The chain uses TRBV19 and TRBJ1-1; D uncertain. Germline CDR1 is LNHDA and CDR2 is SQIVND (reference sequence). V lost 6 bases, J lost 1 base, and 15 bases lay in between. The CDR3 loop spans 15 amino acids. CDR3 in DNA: TGTGCCAGTAGAATAAGACACGGGCCGAACACTGAAGCTTTCTTT. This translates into CASRIRHGPNTEAFF.

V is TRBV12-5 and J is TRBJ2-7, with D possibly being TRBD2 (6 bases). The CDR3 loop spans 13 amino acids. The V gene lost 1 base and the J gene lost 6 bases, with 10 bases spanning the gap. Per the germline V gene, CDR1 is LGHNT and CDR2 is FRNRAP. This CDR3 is CASGLAGGREQYF. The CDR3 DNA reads TGTGCTAGTGGTTTGGCCGGGGGTCGCGAGCAGTACTTC.

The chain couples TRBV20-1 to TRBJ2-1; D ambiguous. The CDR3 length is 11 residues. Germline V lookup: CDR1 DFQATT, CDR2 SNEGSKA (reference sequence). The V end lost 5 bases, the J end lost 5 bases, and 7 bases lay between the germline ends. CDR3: CSARYNNEQFF. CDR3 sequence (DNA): TGCAGTGCTCGTTATAACAATGAGCAGTTCTTC.

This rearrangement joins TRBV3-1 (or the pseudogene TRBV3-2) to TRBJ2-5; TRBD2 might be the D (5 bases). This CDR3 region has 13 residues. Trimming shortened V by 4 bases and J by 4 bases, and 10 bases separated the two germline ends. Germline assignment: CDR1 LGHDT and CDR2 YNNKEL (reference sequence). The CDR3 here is CASSPTGVETQYF. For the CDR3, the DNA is TGTGCCAGCAGCCCGACCGGGGTAGAGACCCAGTACTTC.

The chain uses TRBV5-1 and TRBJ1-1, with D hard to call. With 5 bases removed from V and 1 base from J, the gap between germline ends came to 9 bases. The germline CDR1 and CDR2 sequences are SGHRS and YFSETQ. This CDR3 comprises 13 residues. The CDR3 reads CASSTLPNTEAFF. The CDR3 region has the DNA TGCGCCAGCAGTACACTACCGAACACTGAAGCTTTCTTT. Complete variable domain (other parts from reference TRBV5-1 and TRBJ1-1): KAGVTQTPRYLIKTRGQQVTLSCSPISGHRSVSWYQQTPGQGLQFLFEYFSETQRNKGNFPGRFSGRQFSNSRSEMNVSTLELGDSALYLCASSTLPNTEAFFGQGTRLTVV.

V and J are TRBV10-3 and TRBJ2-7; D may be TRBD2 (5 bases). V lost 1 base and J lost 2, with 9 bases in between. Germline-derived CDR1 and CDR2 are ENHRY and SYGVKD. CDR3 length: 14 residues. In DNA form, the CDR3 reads TGTGCCATCAGTGAGTTGGAGCGGCCCTACGAGCAGTACTTC. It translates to CAISELERPYEQYF.

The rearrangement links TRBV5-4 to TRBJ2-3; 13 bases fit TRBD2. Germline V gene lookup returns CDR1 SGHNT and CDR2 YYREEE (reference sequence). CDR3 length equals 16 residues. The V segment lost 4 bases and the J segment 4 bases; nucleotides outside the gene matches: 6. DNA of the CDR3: TGTGCCAGCAGCCTCCGACTAGCGGGGGGTCCAGATACGCAGTATTTT. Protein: CASSLRLAGGPDTQYF.

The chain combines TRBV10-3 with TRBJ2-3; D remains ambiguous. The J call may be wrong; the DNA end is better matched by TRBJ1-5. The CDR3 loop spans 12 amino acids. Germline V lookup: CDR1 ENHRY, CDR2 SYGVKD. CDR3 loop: CATGPTTDTQHF. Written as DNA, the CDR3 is TGTGCCACCGGCCCCACCACAGATACGCAGCATTTT.

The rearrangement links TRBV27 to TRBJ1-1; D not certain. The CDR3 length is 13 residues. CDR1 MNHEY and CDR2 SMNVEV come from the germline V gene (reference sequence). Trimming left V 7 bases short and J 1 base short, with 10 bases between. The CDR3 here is CASTKSANTEAFF. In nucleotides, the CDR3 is TGTGCCAGCACAAAAAGCGCGAACACTGAAGCTTTCTTT.

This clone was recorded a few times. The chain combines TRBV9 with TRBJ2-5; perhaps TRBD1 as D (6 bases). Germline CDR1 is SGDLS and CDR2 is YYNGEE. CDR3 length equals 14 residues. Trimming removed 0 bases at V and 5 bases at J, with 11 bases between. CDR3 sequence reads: CASSVASRGETQYF. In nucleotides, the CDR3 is TGTGCCAGCAGCGTAGCTAGCAGGGGCGAGACCCAGTACTTC.

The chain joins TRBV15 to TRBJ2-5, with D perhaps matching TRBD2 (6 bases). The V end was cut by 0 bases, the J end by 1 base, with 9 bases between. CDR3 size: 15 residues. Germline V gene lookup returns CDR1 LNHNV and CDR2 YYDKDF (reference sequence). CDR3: CATSRDGGFQETQYF. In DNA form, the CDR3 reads TGTGCCACCAGCAGAGACGGGGGATTCCAAGAGACCCAGTACTTC.

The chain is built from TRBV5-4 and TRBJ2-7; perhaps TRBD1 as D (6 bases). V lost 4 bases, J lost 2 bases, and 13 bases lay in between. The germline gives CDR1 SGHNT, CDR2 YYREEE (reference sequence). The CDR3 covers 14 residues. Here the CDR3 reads CASSRDRSTYEQYF. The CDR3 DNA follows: TGTGCCAGCAGCCGCGACAGGTCCACCTACGAGCAGTACTTC.

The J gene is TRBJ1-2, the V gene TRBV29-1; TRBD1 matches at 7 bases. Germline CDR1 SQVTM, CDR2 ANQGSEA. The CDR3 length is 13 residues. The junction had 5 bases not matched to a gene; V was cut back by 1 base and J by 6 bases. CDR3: CSVEAGTADGYTF. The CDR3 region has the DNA TGCAGCGTTGAAGCCGGGACAGCTGATGGCTACACCTTC.

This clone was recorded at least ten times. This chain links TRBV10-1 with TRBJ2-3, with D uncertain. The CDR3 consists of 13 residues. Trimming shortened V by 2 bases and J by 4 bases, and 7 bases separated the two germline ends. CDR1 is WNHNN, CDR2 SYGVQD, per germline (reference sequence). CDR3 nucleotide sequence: TGCGCCAGCAGTGAGGGTTGGGCAGATACGCAGTATTTT. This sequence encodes CASSEGWADTQYF.

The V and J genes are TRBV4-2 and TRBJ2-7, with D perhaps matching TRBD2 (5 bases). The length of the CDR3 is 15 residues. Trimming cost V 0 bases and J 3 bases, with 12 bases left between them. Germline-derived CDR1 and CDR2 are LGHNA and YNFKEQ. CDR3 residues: CASSQDIAPNYEQYF. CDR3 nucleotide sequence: TGTGCCAGCAGCCAAGATATAGCGCCGAACTACGAGCAGTACTTC.

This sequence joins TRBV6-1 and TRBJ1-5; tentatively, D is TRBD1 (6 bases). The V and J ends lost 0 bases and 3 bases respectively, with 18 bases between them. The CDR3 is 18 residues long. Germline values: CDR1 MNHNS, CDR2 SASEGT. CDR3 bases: TGTGCCAGCAGTGAAGCCACTAGACAGGTAGACTACAATCAGCCCCAGCATTTT. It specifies CASSEATRQVDYNQPQHF.

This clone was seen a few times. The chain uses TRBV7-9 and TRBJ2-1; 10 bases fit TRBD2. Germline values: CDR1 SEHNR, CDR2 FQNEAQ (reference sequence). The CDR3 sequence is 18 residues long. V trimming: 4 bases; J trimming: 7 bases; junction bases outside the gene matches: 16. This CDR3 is CASSSMWGASGGKNEQFF. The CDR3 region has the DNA TGTGCCAGCAGCTCCATGTGGGGTGCTAGCGGGGGAAAGAATGAGCAGTTCTTC.

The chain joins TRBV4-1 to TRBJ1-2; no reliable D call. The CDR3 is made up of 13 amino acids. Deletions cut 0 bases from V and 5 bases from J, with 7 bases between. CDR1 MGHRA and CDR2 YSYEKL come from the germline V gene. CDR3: CASSQDNRYGYTF. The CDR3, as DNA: TGCGCCAGCAGCCAAGATAATCGGTATGGCTACACCTTC.